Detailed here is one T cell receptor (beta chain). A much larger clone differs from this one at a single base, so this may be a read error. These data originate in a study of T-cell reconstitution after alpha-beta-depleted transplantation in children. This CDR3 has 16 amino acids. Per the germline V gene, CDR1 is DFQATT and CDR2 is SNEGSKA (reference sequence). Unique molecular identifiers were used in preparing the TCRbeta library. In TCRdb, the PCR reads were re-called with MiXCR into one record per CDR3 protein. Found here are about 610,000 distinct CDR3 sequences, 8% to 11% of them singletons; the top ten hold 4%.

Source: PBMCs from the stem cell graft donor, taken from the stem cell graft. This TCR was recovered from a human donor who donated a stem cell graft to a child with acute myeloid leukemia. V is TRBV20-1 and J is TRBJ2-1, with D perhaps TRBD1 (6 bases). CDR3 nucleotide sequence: TGCTGTGCCGGTTCAGTTCGGGACACCACTGCCAATGAGCAGTTCTTC. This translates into CCAGSVRDTTANEQFF.